This T cell receptor (beta chain) derives from a study of PD-L1 blockade in urothelial cancer. Germline V CDR1 and CDR2: MDHEN, SYDVKM. There are 16 residues in the CDR3. V lost 0 bases and J 1 base, leaving 11 bases between the germline ends. The sample's time point: pretreatment peripheral blood. Using immunoSEQ multiplex PCR, the repertoire was profiled, and TCRdb retains in-frame clones only, with some absent. The table has tens of thousands of clones, about 86% seen once; the top ten hold more than 13%. V and J are TRBV28 and TRBJ2-3, with TRBD2 as a possible D gene (6 bases). This sample comprised PBMCs, obtained around atezolizumab (anti-PD-L1) treatment. The clonotype comes from a man aged 55 to 70 with urothelial cancer. The CDR3 DNA reads TGTGCCAGCAGTTTATGGGCGGGGCCTCGCACAGATACGCAGTATTTT. Protein sequence: CASSLWAGPRTDTQYF.